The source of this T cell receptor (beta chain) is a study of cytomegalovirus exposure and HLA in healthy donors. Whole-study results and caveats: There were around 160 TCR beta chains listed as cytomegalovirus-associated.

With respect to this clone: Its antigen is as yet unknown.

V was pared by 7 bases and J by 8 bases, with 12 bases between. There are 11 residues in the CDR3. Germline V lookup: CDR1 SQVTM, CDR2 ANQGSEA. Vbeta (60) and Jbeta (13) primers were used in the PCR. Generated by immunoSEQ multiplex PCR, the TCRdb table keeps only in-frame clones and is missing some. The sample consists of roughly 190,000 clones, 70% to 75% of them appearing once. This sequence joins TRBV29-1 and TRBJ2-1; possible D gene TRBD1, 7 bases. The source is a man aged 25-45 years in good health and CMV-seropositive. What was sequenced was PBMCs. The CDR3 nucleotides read TGCAGCGCTCCCAGGGGGGATGAGCAGTTCTTC. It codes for CSAPRGDEQFF.